The T cell receptor (beta chain) described here comes from a study of T-cell reconstitution after alpha-beta-depleted transplantation in children. As it was prepared, the TCRbeta library received unique molecular identifiers. In TCRdb, the PCR reads were re-called with MiXCR into one record per CDR3 protein. The table has 500,000 to 600,000 distinct CDR3 sequences, 25% to 30% seen once. This CDR3 spans 14 amino acids. Trimming left V 1 base short and J 5 bases short, with 10 bases between. The germline V gene encodes CDR1 SGHRS and CDR2 YFSETQ. The TCR originated in a boy under two years old with Wiskott-Aldrich syndrome, due to receive a stem cell transplant. The specimen was PBMCs, collected before TCRalphabeta/CD19-depleted stem cell transplant. V gene TRBV5-1 combines with J gene TRBJ1-5; no definite D call. The CDR3 loop is CASSLSGLHQPQHF. The CDR3 region has the DNA TGCGCCAGCAGCTTGTCAGGTCTCCATCAGCCCCAGCATTTT.